In its sample, the clone carrying this T cell receptor (beta chain) was seen many times. The sample belongs to a study of T-cell reconstitution after alpha-beta-depleted transplantation in children. Preparation of the TCRbeta library involved a method that used unique molecular identifiers. TCRdb re-analysed the PCR reads in MiXCR, keeping a single row per CDR3 protein. The sample includes approximately 520,000 distinct CDR3 sequences, about 31% of them seen just once. The CDR3 contains 15 residues. Germline V lookup: CDR1 PRHDT, CDR2 FYEKMQ (reference sequence). V lost 1 base, J lost 8 bases, and 4 bases stayed unmatched.

J is TRBJ2-2 and V is TRBV13; 10 nucleotides align to TRBD2. This clonotype was obtained from a human donor who donated a stem cell graft to a child with aplastic anemia. This specimen consisted of PBMCs from the stem cell graft donor, obtained from the stem cell graft. The CDR3 DNA sequence: TGTGCCAGCAGCTTAGAGGAGACTAGCGGGGGGGAGCTGTTTTTT. Its translation: CASSLEETSGGELFF. Variable domain in full (rest from reference TRBV13 and TRBJ2-2): AAGVIQSPRHLIKEKRETATLKCYPIPRHDTVYWYQQGPGQDPQFLISFYEKMQSDKGSIPDRFSAQQFSDYHSELNMSSLELGDSALYFCASSLEETSGGELFFGEGSRLTVL.